This TCR beta chain comes out of a study of T cell changes during pregnancy in multiple sclerosis. CDR1 WSHSY and CDR2 SAAADI come from the germline V gene. Trimming stripped 3 bases from V and 5 bases from J, with 8 bases between. The CDR3 is 13 amino acids. TCRdb keeps only in-frame clones here, not all; method: immunoSEQ multiplex PCR. The sample consists of over 30,000 clones, about 90% of them appearing once. This sequence joins TRBV10-2 and TRBJ1-5; possibly TRBD1 for D (5 bases). This receptor was taken from a female donor with multiple sclerosis, enrolled in a pregnancy study. The sample consisted of CD4+ T cells from peripheral blood mononuclear cells, taken before pregnancy. The CDR3 protein is CASSEIGDQPQHF. The CDR3 nucleotides are TGCGCCAGCAGTGAAATAGGGGATCAGCCCCAGCATTTT.